The next 14 T cell receptor beta chains were all read from a single sample in a study of tumor-infiltrating lymphocytes in glioblastoma multiforme. Three nested ARM-PCR rounds with V-beta and C-beta primers built TCRB libraries. TCRdb itself ran the multiplex PCR reads through MiXCR, one entry per CDR3 protein. The data contain 15,000 or so distinct CDR3 sequences, roughly 71% of them singletons. Sequencing input: brain tumor tissue. The receptor set was obtained from a male donor with glioblastoma.

The chain is built from TRBV6-5 and TRBJ1-2, with a weak D call TRBD1 (6 bases). Germline V gene lookup returns CDR1 MNHEY and CDR2 SVGAGI. The CDR3 sequence is 14 residues long. Trimming stripped 7 bases from V and 7 bases from J, with 19 bases between. Here the CDR3 DNA reads TGTGCCAGCACTCCTACAGGGAACCATCGTGGCTACACCTTC. Its protein is CASTPTGNHRGYTF.

V gene TRBV11-2 combines with J gene TRBJ2-7; 7 nucleotides match TRBD2. Germline V gene lookup returns CDR1 SGHAT and CDR2 FQNNGV. The length of the CDR3 is 15 residues. The V and J ends lost 5 bases and 3 bases, in that order; junction bases with no gene match: 10. The CDR3 loop reads CASSLRPSGLYEQYF. In DNA form, the CDR3 reads TGTGCCAGCAGCCTCCGCCCTAGCGGCCTCTACGAGCAGTACTTC.

This clonotype was observed at least ten times. The V call is TRBV11-2, the J call TRBJ1-2; D is undetermined. The CDR3 contains 13 residues. CDR1 and CDR2 from the germline V gene are SGHAT and FQNNGV. V gave up 0 bases and J gave up 5 bases, with 7 bases separating them. The CDR3 DNA reads TGTGCCAGCAGCTTAGACAGAAAGTATGGCTACACCTTC. This translates into CASSLDRKYGYTF.

The chain links TRBV6-5 to TRBJ2-7; possibly TRBD1 or TRBD2 for D (6 bases each). The CDR3 loop spans 14 amino acids. V was shortened by 0 bases and J by 8 bases, with 14 bases between the two germline ends. Germline CDR1 and CDR2: MNHEY and SVGAGI. Here the CDR3 DNA reads TGTGCCAGCAGTTACTCCGGGGGCTGCTCCAAGCAGTACTTC. Protein product: CASSYSGGCSKQYF.

This clonotype is medium-sized within its sample. This chain uses TRBV6-1 with TRBJ2-7; no clear D gene. Trimming left V 1 base short and J 4 bases short, with 17 bases between. The CDR3 consists of 16 residues. Per the germline V gene, CDR1 is MNHNS and CDR2 is SASEGT. The CDR3 is CASSEGGIGLYYEQYF. Written as DNA, the CDR3 is TGTGCCAGCAGTGAAGGGGGAATCGGCCTATATTACGAGCAGTACTTC.

This sequence joins TRBV5-6 and TRBJ2-7, with TRBD1 identical over 10 bases. The CDR3 runs 15 residues. Germline lookup yields CDR1 SGHDT and CDR2 YYEEEE. V dropped 4 bases and J dropped 2; count of bases not matched to a gene: 6. The CDR3 protein is CASSTGTGDPYEQYF. The DNA of the CDR3 is TGTGCCAGCAGCACCGGGACAGGGGATCCCTACGAGCAGTACTTC.

In the case of this clonotype: A read error may account for a junction end that differs from germline. The gene calls are TRBV28 and TRBJ2-7; 9 positions match TRBD2. The CDR3 spans 15 residues. CDR1 and CDR2 from the germline V gene are MDHEN and SYDVKM. CDR3: CASRPLAGEANEQHF. For the CDR3, the DNA is TGTGCCAGTAGGCCCTTAGCGGGAGAGGCGAACGAGCAGCACTTC.

About this clonotype itself: A read error may produce the germline difference seen at one junction end. The chain has TRBV5-1 and TRBJ1-1; 8 bases line up with TRBD1. CDR1 is SGHRS, CDR2 YFSETQ, per germline. The CDR3 consists of 16 residues. CDR3 in DNA: TGCGCCAGCAGCGACGGACAGGGCTCCCTGAACACCGAAGCTTTCTTT. Protein: CASSDGQGSLNTEAFF.

This clonotype is a singleton in its sample. V and J are TRBV20-1 and TRBJ1-2, with D possibly matching TRBD1 (6 bases). V dropped 6 bases and J dropped 4 bases, with 15 bases sitting between them. Per germline, CDR1 DFQATT and CDR2 SNEGSKA (reference sequence). The CDR3 extends over 13 amino acids. DNA of the CDR3: TGCAGTGCCCTGGGGAGGGGGGGCTATGGCTACACCTTC. Its translation is CSALGRGGYGYTF.

The rearrangement joins TRBV11-2 to TRBJ2-3; D gene uncertain. V was trimmed by 2 bases and J by 2 bases, leaving 23 bases between them. Germline CDR1 is SGHAT and CDR2 is FQNNGV. This CDR3 spans 19 amino acids. DNA for the CDR3: TGTGCCAGCAGCTTAAATCTACAAGGCGATCAGGCCGTCACAGATACGCAGTATTTT. It codes for CASSLNLQGDQAVTDTQYF.

Details on this clonotype: A junction end diverges from the germline sequence, so it may reflect a read error. The chain carries TRBV6-1 and TRBJ2-7, with a possible D match to TRBD1 (6 bases). Germline lookup yields CDR1 MNHNS and CDR2 SASEGT. The CDR3 is made up of 15 amino acids. CDR3 loop: CASFLNGGHSYEQYF. CDR3 DNA sequence: TGTGCCAGCTTCCTAAATGGGGGACACTCCTACGAGCAGTATTTC.

On this clonotype itself: A much larger clone sits a single nucleotide away, making a read error possible. The conserved phenylalanine or tryptophan is not found at the CDR3 terminus, so this likely reflects a read error. The gene calls are TRBV20-1 and TRBJ1-5; weak D call: TRBD1 (5 bases). This CDR3 has 16 amino acids. V was trimmed by 0 bases and J by 4 bases, leaving 16 bases between them. CDR1 is DFQATT, CDR2 SNEGSKA, per germline (reference sequence). DNA of the CDR3: TGCAGTGCTAGAGATGAAAGGGACGGACCTAATCAGCCCCAGCATTCT. This translates into CSARDERDGPNQPQHS.

This clonotype was recorded once. Lacking the conserved final phenylalanine or tryptophan, this CDR3 likely reflects a read error. The limits of the CDR3 on the DNA are not certain, so only TCRdb's listed CDR3 is given. The chain carries TRBV6-1 and TRBJ1-1; TRBD1 is the table's D call, not checked against the DNA. The CDR3 is 10 amino acids long, termini counted. CDR1 MNHNS and CDR2 SASEGT come from the germline V gene. CDR3 in amino acids: CASSWDRTFV.

In its sample, this clonotype is medium-sized. The V gene is TRBV4-1, the J gene TRBJ2-7; possibly TRBD1 or TRBD2 for D (5 bases each). The germline V gene encodes CDR1 MGHRA and CDR2 YSYEKL. The ends were cut back, 0 bases at V and 4 bases at J, with 7 bases in the middle. The CDR3 is 13 amino acids. The CDR3 loop is CASSQDWGYEQYF. For the CDR3, the DNA is TGCGCCAGCAGCCAAGATTGGGGGTACGAGCAGTACTTC.